The source of this T cell receptor beta chain is a study of beta chain features in type 1 diabetes. All of the isolated RNA was reverse transcribed, so expressed TCRB transcripts were sequenced. The data were produced by immunoSEQ multiplex PCR, yet TCRdb's version contains in-frame clones alone and is incomplete. The data show 130,000 to 150,000 clones, around 7% seen once. Germline V gene sequence: CDR1 KGHSH, CDR2 LQKENI. CDR3 size: 16 residues. V trimming: 3 bases; J trimming: 6 bases; junction bases outside the gene matches: 10. Only a few counts were recorded for this clone. The chain has TRBV18 and TRBJ2-1; 8 nucleotides line up with TRBD2. The sequencing input was central memory CD4+ T cells from blood. This sequence was found in a woman under 40 in good health. CDR3 in amino acids: CASSPLAAGAGNEQFF. CDR3 DNA sequence: TGTGCCAGCTCACCGCTTGCAGCGGGAGCCGGCAATGAGCAGTTCTTC.